This T cell receptor beta chain derives from a study of T cell changes during pregnancy in multiple sclerosis. Germline V lookup: CDR1 MRHNA, CDR2 SNTAGT. This CDR3 contains 14 residues. Trimming stripped 4 bases from V and 5 bases from J, with 13 bases between. Produced via immunoSEQ multiplex PCR; TCRdb's table is partial and in-frame only. The sample contains 55,000 to 70,000 clones, 80% to 90% of which appear only once. This sample comprised peripheral blood, obtained in the first trimester of pregnancy. The rearrangement uses TRBV6-4 and TRBJ2-3; the D gene is possibly TRBD2 (7 bases). The sequence was obtained from a female donor with multiple sclerosis, enrolled in a pregnancy study. CDR3 bases: TGTGCCAGCAGTGTGACGGGGGGCGAAGATACGCAGTATTTT. Translation: CASSVTGGEDTQYF.